Listed below are T cell receptor beta chains from one sample, sequenced in a study of early T cells in non-severe SARS-CoV-2 infection. TCRdb passed the 5' RACE reads through MiXCR, listing each CDR3 protein once. Of 85,000 to 100,000 distinct CDR3 sequences in the sample, roughly 17% are singletons; the top ten hold 5.1%. The sample here was whole blood, taken at baseline. The origin of the receptors is an adult who was a healthcare worker with PCR-confirmed SARS-CoV-2 infection or an uninfected control (not recorded which). The CDR3 runs from the conserved cysteine through the conserved F or W. D genes are given only for firm matches. Size values are once, few and many counts, or a class for expanded clones, and some rows have none.

V gene: TRBV28; J gene: TRBJ1-1; D gene: .; clone size: .; CDR3 protein: CASSFRGGKEAFF; CDR3 DNA: TGTGCCAGCAGTTTTCGCGGGGGCAAAGAGGCTTTCTTT
V gene: TRBV20-1; J gene: TRBJ2-7; D gene: .; clone size: few; CDR3 protein: CSARVDTPTYEQYF; CDR3 DNA: TGCAGTGCTAGAGTAGACACCCCCACATACGAGCAGTACTTC
V gene: TRBV20-1; J gene: TRBJ2-3; D gene: .; clone size: few; CDR3 protein: CSARRLDSTTQYF; CDR3 DNA: TGCAGTGCTAGAAGACTAGACTCAACTACGCAGTATTTT
V gene: TRBV11-2; J gene: TRBJ1-2; D gene: .; clone size: .; CDR3 protein: CASSRGGSYGYTF; CDR3 DNA: TGTGCCAGCAGCCGGGGCGGTAGCTATGGCTACACCTTC
V gene: TRBV12-3/TRBV12-4; J gene: TRBJ2-2; D gene: TRBD2; clone size: many; CDR3 protein: CASSFRSGRNTGELFF; CDR3 DNA: TGTGCCAGCAGTTTCCGTAGCGGGAGAAACACCGGGGAGCTGTTTTTT
V gene: TRBV4-1; J gene: TRBJ1-2; D gene: .; clone size: .; CDR3 protein: CATRTPGTSRGYTF; CDR3 DNA: TGCGCCACCAGAACACCGGGGACTTCGAGGGGCTACACCTTC
V gene: TRBV18; J gene: TRBJ2-3; D gene: TRBD2; clone size: .; CDR3 protein: CASSFTSGPTDTQYF; CDR3 DNA: TGTGCCAGCTCATTCACTAGCGGACCCACAGATACGCAGTATTTT
V gene: TRBV20-1; J gene: TRBJ2-1; D gene: .; clone size: .; CDR3 protein: CSAATASVDYNEQFF; CDR3 DNA: TGCAGTGCTGCCACTGCTAGCGTCGACTACAATGAGCAGTTCTTC
V gene: TRBV7-3; J gene: TRBJ2-1; D gene: .; clone size: few; CDR3 protein: CASSLWDDTFNEQFF; CDR3 DNA: TGTGCCAGCAGCCTATGGGATGATACTTTCAATGAGCAGTTCTTC
V gene: TRBV7-3; J gene: TRBJ2-1; D gene: TRBD2; clone size: .; CDR3 protein: CASSLLAGEQFF; CDR3 DNA: TGTGCCAGCAGCTTATTAGCGGGTGAGCAGTTCTTC
V gene: TRBV9; J gene: TRBJ2-1; D gene: .; clone size: few; CDR3 protein: CASSAANEQFF; CDR3 DNA: TGTGCCAGCAGCGCAGCAAATGAGCAGTTCTTC
V gene: TRBV4-1; J gene: TRBJ2-7; D gene: .; clone size: .; CDR3 protein: CASSQAGAEYEQYF; CDR3 DNA: TGCGCCAGCAGCCAAGCCGGGGCCGAATACGAGCAGTACTTC
V gene: TRBV20-1; J gene: TRBJ2-3; D gene: TRBD2; clone size: few; CDR3 protein: CSARSGSHTDTQYF; CDR3 DNA: TGCAGTGCTCGGAGCGGGAGCCACACAGATACGCAGTATTTT
V gene: TRBV6-1; J gene: TRBJ1-5; D gene: .; clone size: many; CDR3 protein: CASTDGRGDQPQHF; CDR3 DNA: TGTGCCAGCACCGACGGGCGTGGGGATCAGCCCCAGCATTTT
V gene: TRBV20-1; J gene: TRBJ1-1; D gene: TRBD1; clone size: many; CDR3 protein: CSALQGDTEAFF; CDR3 DNA: TGCAGTGCTCTACAGGGGGACACTGAAGCTTTCTTT
V gene: TRBV9; J gene: TRBJ1-2; D gene: .; clone size: few; CDR3 protein: CASRSHLSYGYTF; CDR3 DNA: TGTGCCAGCAGATCCCATTTAAGCTATGGCTACACCTTC
V gene: TRBV18; J gene: TRBJ1-6; D gene: .; clone size: few; CDR3 protein: CASSPAMTGSPLHF; CDR3 DNA: TGTGCCAGCTCACCCGCAATGACGGGTTCACCCCTCCACTTT
V gene: TRBV30; J gene: TRBJ2-2; D gene: .; clone size: .; CDR3 protein: CAWLGQVAADTGELFF; CDR3 DNA: TGTGCCTGGTTAGGGCAGGTAGCGGCAGACACCGGGGAGCTGTTTTTT
V gene: TRBV28; J gene: TRBJ2-1; D gene: TRBD2; clone size: .; CDR3 protein: CASRRLAGVEGSYNEQFF; CDR3 DNA: TGTGCCAGCCGGAGACTAGCGGGAGTAGAAGGCTCCTACAATGAGCAGTTCTTC
V gene: TRBV10-1; J gene: TRBJ2-7; D gene: .; clone size: .; CDR3 protein: CASSETSTYEQYF; CDR3 DNA: TGCGCCAGCAGTGAGACTTCCACCTACGAGCAGTACTTC
V gene: TRBV20-1; J gene: TRBJ2-3; D gene: .; clone size: few; CDR3 protein: CSAIGALPSFTDTQYF; CDR3 DNA: TGCAGTGCCATCGGTGCTCTTCCCTCTTTCACAGATACGCAGTATTTT
V gene: TRBV6-2/TRBV6-3; J gene: TRBJ2-3; D gene: TRBD1; clone size: many; CDR3 protein: CASTGTGTTDTQYF; CDR3 DNA: TGTGCCAGCACCGGGACAGGGACGACAGATACGCAGTATTTT
V gene: TRBV20-1; J gene: TRBJ2-7; D gene: TRBD2; clone size: .; CDR3 protein: CSARVRRLAGSSYEQYF; CDR3 DNA: TGCAGTGCTAGAGTGAGGCGGCTAGCGGGGAGCTCCTACGAGCAGTACTTC
V gene: TRBV4-3; J gene: TRBJ1-2; D gene: .; clone size: .; CDR3 protein: CASSPNGVNYGYTF; CDR3 DNA: TGCGCCAGCAGCCCGAATGGTGTTAACTATGGCTACACCTTC
V gene: TRBV5-5; J gene: TRBJ1-4; D gene: .; clone size: few; CDR3 protein: CASLASGRQNEKLFF; CDR3 DNA: TGTGCCAGCTTAGCCTCGGGACGGCAAAATGAAAAACTGTTTTTT
V gene: TRBV20-1; J gene: TRBJ2-7; D gene: .; clone size: many; CDR3 protein: CSANAGGTYEQYF; CDR3 DNA: TGCAGTGCTAACGCTGGCGGAACCTACGAGCAGTACTTC
V gene: TRBV5-1; J gene: TRBJ2-5; D gene: .; clone size: few; CDR3 protein: CASSSREAETQYF; CDR3 DNA: TGCGCCAGCAGCTCCAGGGAGGCAGAGACCCAGTACTTC
V gene: TRBV7-2; J gene: TRBJ1-4; D gene: .; clone size: .; CDR3 protein: CASSGERSSDEKLFF; CDR3 DNA: TGTGCCAGCAGCGGGGAAAGGTCCTCTGACGAAAAACTGTTTTTT
V gene: TRBV27; J gene: TRBJ2-7; D gene: TRBD1; clone size: few; CDR3 protein: CASGTGGYEQYF; CDR3 DNA: TGTGCCAGCGGGACAGGGGGCTACGAGCAGTACTTC
V gene: TRBV10-2; J gene: TRBJ2-1; D gene: TRBD2; clone size: few; CDR3 protein: CASSPSGKSLDEQFF; CDR3 DNA: TGCGCCAGCAGCCCTAGCGGGAAATCTCTGGATGAGCAGTTCTTC
V gene: TRBV6-6; J gene: TRBJ2-5; D gene: .; clone size: .; CDR3 protein: CASRSEGVQETQYF; CDR3 DNA: TGTGCCAGCAGGTCCGAGGGGGTACAAGAGACCCAGTACTTC
V gene: TRBV12-3/TRBV12-4; J gene: TRBJ2-4; D gene: .; clone size: .; CDR3 protein: CASSLARTGTRNIQYF; CDR3 DNA: TGTGCCAGCAGTTTAGCCCGAACCGGGACAAGAAACATTCAGTACTTC
V gene: TRBV4-2; J gene: TRBJ2-7; D gene: TRBD2; clone size: .; CDR3 protein: CASSQGERDSYEQYF; CDR3 DNA: TGTGCCAGCAGCCAAGGGGAGCGGGATTCCTACGAGCAGTACTTC
V gene: TRBV6-5; J gene: TRBJ1-1; D gene: .; clone size: .; CDR3 protein: CASSYFSAMNTEAFF; CDR3 DNA: TGTGCCAGCAGTTACTTTTCGGCTATGAACACTGAAGCTTTCTTT
V gene: TRBV7-9; J gene: TRBJ1-2; D gene: TRBD1; clone size: few; CDR3 protein: CASSLGGVGYGYTF; CDR3 DNA: TGTGCCAGCAGCCTAGGGGGCGTCGGCTATGGCTACACCTTC
V gene: TRBV20-1; J gene: TRBJ2-7; D gene: .; clone size: .; CDR3 protein: CSAPTSYEQYF; CDR3 DNA: TGCAGTGCCCCCACATCCTACGAGCAGTACTTC
V gene: TRBV7-8; J gene: TRBJ1-1; D gene: .; clone size: few; CDR3 protein: CASSSTPRDGGEAFF; CDR3 DNA: TGTGCCAGCAGCTCGACCCCTCGGGACGGGGGTGAAGCTTTCTTT
V gene: TRBV5-1; J gene: TRBJ2-7; D gene: TRBD2; clone size: few; CDR3 protein: CASSSGSGDEEQYF; CDR3 DNA: TGCGCCAGCAGCTCCGGAAGCGGGGACGAAGAGCAGTACTTC
V gene: TRBV11-2; J gene: TRBJ2-1; D gene: .; clone size: .; CDR3 protein: CASSPLRLWNEQFF; CDR3 DNA: TGTGCCAGCAGCCCCCTCAGGTTGTGGAATGAGCAGTTCTTC
V gene: TRBV6-5; J gene: TRBJ2-3; D gene: TRBD2; clone size: .; CDR3 protein: CASSYSSSGRAEDTQYF; CDR3 DNA: TGTGCCAGCAGTTACTCGTCGAGCGGGAGGGCCGAAGATACGCAGTATTTT
V gene: TRBV4-3; J gene: TRBJ2-3; D gene: TRBD2; clone size: few; CDR3 protein: CASSPTSGRADTQYF; CDR3 DNA: TGCGCCAGCAGCCCGACTAGCGGGAGGGCGGATACGCAGTATTTT
V gene: TRBV12-3/TRBV12-4; J gene: TRBJ2-7; D gene: .; clone size: many; CDR3 protein: CASSPRVLGEQYF; CDR3 DNA: TGTGCCAGCAGTCCGAGGGTTCTCGGCGAGCAGTACTTC
V gene: TRBV7-2; J gene: TRBJ2-3; D gene: TRBD2; clone size: few; CDR3 protein: CASSLNPRWGGGQTDTQYF; CDR3 DNA: TGTGCCAGCAGCCTAAATCCTCGTTGGGGCGGGGGGCAGACAGATACGCAGTATTTT
V gene: TRBV4-2; J gene: TRBJ2-1; D gene: .; clone size: many; CDR3 protein: CASSQDSSAAFSYNEQFF; CDR3 DNA: TGTGCCAGCAGCCAAGATTCTAGCGCAGCTTTCTCCTACAATGAGCAGTTCTTC
V gene: TRBV11-2; J gene: TRBJ2-2; D gene: .; clone size: .; CDR3 protein: CASSLGTLRDTGELFF; CDR3 DNA: TGTGCCAGCAGCTTAGGGACGCTCAGGGACACCGGGGAGCTGTTTTTT
V gene: TRBV4-3; J gene: TRBJ2-3; D gene: .; clone size: .; CDR3 protein: CASSQDLRTADTQYF; CDR3 DNA: TGCGCCAGCAGCCAAGATCTACGGACGGCAGATACGCAGTATTTT
V gene: TRBV4-3; J gene: TRBJ2-4; D gene: TRBD2; clone size: .; CDR3 protein: CASSQGRSGIDIQYF; CDR3 DNA: TGCGCCAGCAGCCAAGGCCGGAGCGGGATTGACATTCAGTACTTC
V gene: TRBV5-1; J gene: TRBJ2-3; D gene: .; clone size: .; CDR3 protein: CASSFGGPRGTDTQYF; CDR3 DNA: TGCGCCAGCAGCTTTGGGGGACCCCGTGGCACAGATACGCAGTATTTT
V gene: TRBV20-1; J gene: TRBJ2-4; D gene: .; clone size: few; CDR3 protein: CSASQDNRENIQYF; CDR3 DNA: TGCAGTGCTAGTCAGGACAATAGGGAAAACATTCAGTACTTC
V gene: TRBV5-1; J gene: TRBJ1-2; D gene: .; clone size: .; CDR3 protein: CASSPPGTRNYGYTF; CDR3 DNA: TGCGCCAGCAGCCCACCCGGGACACGCAACTATGGCTACACCTTC
V gene: TRBV30; J gene: TRBJ1-1; D gene: .; clone size: .; CDR3 protein: CACCRFNTEAFF; CDR3 DNA: TGTGCCTGTTGTCGATTCAACACTGAAGCTTTCTTT
V gene: TRBV4-1; J gene: TRBJ1-1; D gene: .; clone size: many; CDR3 protein: CASSQEDRGRGAFF; CDR3 DNA: TGCGCCAGCAGCCAAGAAGACCGCGGAAGGGGCGCTTTCTTT
V gene: TRBV20-1; J gene: TRBJ1-5; D gene: TRBD1; clone size: many; CDR3 protein: CSAATGGKNQPQHF; CDR3 DNA: TGCAGTGCGGCGACAGGGGGGAAGAATCAGCCCCAGCATTTT
V gene: TRBV6-1; J gene: TRBJ2-3; D gene: TRBD2; clone size: few; CDR3 protein: CASSEATSGWDTQYF; CDR3 DNA: TGTGCCAGCAGTGAAGCGACTAGCGGGTGGGATACGCAGTATTTT
V gene: TRBV2; J gene: TRBJ1-3; D gene: .; clone size: many; CDR3 protein: CASSEVGGTRGNTIYF; CDR3 DNA: TGTGCCAGCAGTGAAGTGGGGGGTACCCGAGGAAACACCATATATTTT